The clone carrying this T cell receptor beta chain was seen only once. Its matching antigen is unknown. The method was immunoSEQ multiplex PCR; TCRdb's version includes in-frame clones alone and lacks a portion of them. Found here are about 4,800 clones, about 40% of them singletons; the top ten hold more than 4.5%. The sample originates from a study of Tregs in tolerant kidney transplant recipients. V was clipped by 2 bases and J by 2 bases, with 4 bases between them. Germline V gene data show CDR1 as SGHDN and CDR2 as FVKESK. This CDR3 comprises 12 residues. The study's findings and limits: The most relevant donor-specific Treg TCRbeta repertoire apparently came from expansion with activated donor B cells.

The clonotype comes from a human donor in good health. This chain connects TRBV14 to TRBJ2-7; no reliable D call. Sequenced: CD8+ T cells from blood cultured with allogeneic cells. The DNA of the CDR3 is TGTGCCAGCAGCCAATCGCCCTACGAGCAGTACTTC. Translation gives CASSQSPYEQYF.